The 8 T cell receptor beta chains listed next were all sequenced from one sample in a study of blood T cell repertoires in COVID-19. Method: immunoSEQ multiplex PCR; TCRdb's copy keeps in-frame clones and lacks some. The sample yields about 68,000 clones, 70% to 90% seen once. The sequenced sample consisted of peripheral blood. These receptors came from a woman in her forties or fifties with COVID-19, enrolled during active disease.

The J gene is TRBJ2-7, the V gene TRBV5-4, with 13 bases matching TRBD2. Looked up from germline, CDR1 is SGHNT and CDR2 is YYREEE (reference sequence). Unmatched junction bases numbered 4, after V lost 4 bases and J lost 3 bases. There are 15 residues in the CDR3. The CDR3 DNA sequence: TGTGCCAGCAGCCCCCGGACTAGCGGGGGCTACGAGCAGTACTTC. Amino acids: CASSPRTSGGYEQYF.

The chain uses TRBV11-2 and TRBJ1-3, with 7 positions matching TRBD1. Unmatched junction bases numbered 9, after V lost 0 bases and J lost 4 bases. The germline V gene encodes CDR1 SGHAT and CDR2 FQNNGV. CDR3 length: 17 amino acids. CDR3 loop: CASSLDPLVRGGNTIYF. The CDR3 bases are TGTGCCAGCAGCTTAGACCCTCTTGTCAGGGGGGGAAACACCATATATTTT. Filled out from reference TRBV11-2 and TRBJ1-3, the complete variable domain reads EAGVAQSPRYKIIEKRQSVAFWCNPISGHATLYWYQQILGQGPKLLIQFQNNGVVDDSQLPKDRFSAERLKGVDSTLKIQPAKLEDSAVYLCASSLDPLVRGGNTIYFGEGSWLTVV.

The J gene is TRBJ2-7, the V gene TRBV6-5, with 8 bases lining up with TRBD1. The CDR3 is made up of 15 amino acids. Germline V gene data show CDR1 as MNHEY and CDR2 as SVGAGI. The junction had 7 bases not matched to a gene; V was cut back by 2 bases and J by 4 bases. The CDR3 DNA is TGTGCCAGCAGTTACCGGACAGGGACCAAGTACGAGCAGTACTTC. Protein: CASSYRTGTKYEQYF.

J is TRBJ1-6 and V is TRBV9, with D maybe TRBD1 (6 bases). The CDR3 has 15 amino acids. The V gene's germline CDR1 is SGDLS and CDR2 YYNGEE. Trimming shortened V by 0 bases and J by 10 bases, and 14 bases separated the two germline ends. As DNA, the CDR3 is TGTGCCAGCAGCGTAGGGGGGCAGGGCGGGTCACCCCTCCACTTT. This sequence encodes CASSVGGQGGSPLHF.

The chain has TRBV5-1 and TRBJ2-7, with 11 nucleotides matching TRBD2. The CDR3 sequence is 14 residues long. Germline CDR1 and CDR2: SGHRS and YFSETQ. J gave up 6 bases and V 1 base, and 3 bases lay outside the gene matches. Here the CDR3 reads CASSLNLAGGEQYF. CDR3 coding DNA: TGCGCCAGCAGCTTGAACCTAGCGGGAGGCGAGCAGTACTTC.

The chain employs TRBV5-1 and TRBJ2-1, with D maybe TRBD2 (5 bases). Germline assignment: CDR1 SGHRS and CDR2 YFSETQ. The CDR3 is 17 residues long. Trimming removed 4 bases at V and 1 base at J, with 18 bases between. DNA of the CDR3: TGCGCCAGCAGCCCGGTTCGAGGGAGAAGGTCCTACAATGAGCAGTTCTTC. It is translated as CASSPVRGRRSYNEQFF.

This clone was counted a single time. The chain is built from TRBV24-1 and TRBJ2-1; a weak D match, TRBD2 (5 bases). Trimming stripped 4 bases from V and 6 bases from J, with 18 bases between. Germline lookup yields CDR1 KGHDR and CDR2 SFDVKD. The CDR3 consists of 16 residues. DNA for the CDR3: TGTGCCACCAGTGACCTTAGCGTGGGGAATCCCAATGAGCAGTTCTTC. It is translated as CATSDLSVGNPNEQFF.

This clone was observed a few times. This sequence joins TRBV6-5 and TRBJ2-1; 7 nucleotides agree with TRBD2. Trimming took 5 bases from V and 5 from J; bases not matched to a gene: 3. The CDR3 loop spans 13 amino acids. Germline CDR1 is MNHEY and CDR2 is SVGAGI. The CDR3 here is CASSRDYNNEQFF. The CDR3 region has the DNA TGTGCCAGCAGTAGGGACTACAACAATGAGCAGTTCTTC.